The 14 T cell receptor beta chains reported below all come from one sample, sequenced in a study of T cells in Graves' hyperthyroidism and ophthalmopathy. Using RNA transcripts as the source, TCR beta CDR3 regions were amplified. HTBI primers were used for first-round RT-PCR of the TCR CDR3. Via MiXCR, TCRdb re-called the multiplex PCR reads, giving one row per CDR3 protein. The sample lists approximately 420,000 distinct CDR3 sequences, about 15% occurring once. Sequenced sample: blood. The receptor set was obtained from a woman in her 30s with Graves' hyperthyroidism.

V usage is TRBV4-1 and J usage is TRBJ2-3; 10 bases match TRBD2. Germline V gene sequence: CDR1 MGHRA, CDR2 YSYEKL. This CDR3 contains 19 residues. After removal of 11 bases from V and 6 bases from J, the junction contained 26 bases not matched to a gene. This CDR3 is CAAGGVLAGASGVLDTQYF. The CDR3 coding sequence is TGCGCCGCGGGAGGTGTCCTAGCGGGAGCGAGTGGTGTTTTGGATACGCAGTATTTT.

The rearrangement links TRBV7-2 to TRBJ1-6; D gene uncertain. Trimming shortened V by 7 bases and J by 6 bases, and 10 bases separated the two germline ends. The CDR3 is 13 amino acids. Germline V gene lookup returns CDR1 SGHTA and CDR2 FQGNSA. DNA of the CDR3: TGTGCCAGCACCGAGAGCTTTAATTCACCCCTCCACTTT. Translation: CASTESFNSPLHF.

This clonotype came up many times. This chain links TRBV6-1 with TRBJ2-7; D possibly matches TRBD1 or TRBD2 (5 bases each). CDR1 and CDR2 (germline): MNHNS, SASEGT. Trimming shortened V by 9 bases and J by 2 bases, and 20 bases separated the two germline ends. The CDR3 has 15 residues. CDR3 in DNA: TGTGCCAGTTCGATTCTTCCGGGACGGCCCTACGAGCAGTACTTC. Translating it yields CASSILPGRPYEQYF.

This clonotype was detected only a few times. The chain combines TRBV19 with TRBJ2-1; D perhaps matches TRBD1 (6 bases). Germline V gene sequence: CDR1 LNHDA, CDR2 SQIVND (reference sequence). The CDR3 spans 13 residues. V lost 7 bases and J 3 bases, leaving 10 bases between the germline ends. CDR3 nucleotides: TGTGCCAGTACCCCGACAGGCTACAATGAGCAGTTCTTC. This encodes CASTPTGYNEQFF.

Many counts were recorded for this clonotype. This chain links TRBV11-2 with TRBJ2-1, with a weak D call TRBD1 (6 bases). This CDR3 region has 17 residues. The V end lost 4 bases, the J end lost 0 bases, and 16 bases lay between the germline ends. Germline V gene sequence: CDR1 SGHAT, CDR2 FQNNGV. CDR3 DNA sequence: TGTGCCAGCAGCTCTAGGTTCGGACAGAGCTCCTACAATGAGCAGTTCTTC. It translates to CASSSRFGQSSYNEQFF.

The table lists this clonotype with many counts. The chain recombines TRBV11-2 with TRBJ2-1; D may be TRBD1 or TRBD2 (5 bases each). Looked up from germline, CDR1 is SGHAT and CDR2 is FQNNGV. The V end was cut by 4 bases, the J end by 8 bases, with 18 bases between. This CDR3 has 15 amino acids. CDR3 protein: CASSSRGSRDHEQFF. The CDR3, as DNA: TGTGCCAGCAGCTCCAGAGGGTCCAGGGACCATGAGCAGTTCTTC. Full variable domain (remainder filled in from reference TRBV11-2 and TRBJ2-1): EAGVAQSPRYKIIEKRQSVAFWCNPISGHATLYWYQQILGQGPKLLIQFQNNGVVDDSQLPKDRFSAERLKGVDSTLKIQPAKLEDSAVYLCASSSRGSRDHEQFFGPGTRLTVL.

This clonotype was detected many times. The chain carries TRBV28 and TRBJ2-7, with a weak D call TRBD1 (5 bases). Trimming pared 7 bases from V and 5 bases from J, leaving 18 bases between. The germline gives CDR1 MDHEN, CDR2 SYDVKM. The CDR3 is 14 residues long. The CDR3 spells CASTQGASRHEQYF. DNA for the CDR3: TGTGCCAGCACCCAAGGGGCGTCCCGCCACGAGCAGTACTTC.

This clonotype was detected only a few times. The chain carries TRBV3-1 and TRBJ2-7; 8 bases line up with TRBD2. CDR1 and CDR2 (germline): LGHDT, YNNKEL (reference sequence). The ends lost 4 bases at V and 6 bases at J; junction bases unmatched: 17. CDR3 size: 17 residues. This CDR3 is CASSPTGTWLAGLEQYF. CDR3 nucleotides: TGTGCCAGCAGCCCAACCGGGACATGGCTAGCGGGCCTCGAGCAGTACTTC.

This rearrangement joins TRBV2 to TRBJ2-7; TRBD1 matches at 8 bases. CDR1 and CDR2 from the germline V gene are SNHLY and FYNNEI. V was clipped by 2 bases and J by 2 bases; unmatched bases: 5. The CDR3 runs 15 residues. Here the CDR3 reads CASSELGTGPYEQYF. In DNA form, the CDR3 reads TGTGCCAGCAGTGAACTTGGGACAGGTCCCTACGAGCAGTACTTC.

This clonotype has a count of ten or more. The V and J genes are TRBV27 and TRBJ2-5; D tentatively reads TRBD1 or TRBD2 (6 bases each). Germline CDR1 and CDR2: MNHEY and SMNVEV (reference sequence). CDR3 length: 14 residues. The V end was cut by 6 bases, the J end by 4 bases, with 15 bases between. CDR3 sequence reads: CASREMGGGETQYF. In DNA form, the CDR3 reads TGTGCCAGCAGGGAAATGGGGGGCGGAGAGACCCAGTACTTC.

In its sample, this clonotype was seen a few times. CDR3 loop: CASSRQTSGRPGGETQYF. As DNA, the CDR3 is TGTGCCAGCAGCCGCCAGACTAGCGGGAGGCCCGGAGGAGAGACCCAGTACTTC. The chain is built from TRBV3-1 and TRBJ2-5; 13 positions agree with TRBD2. The CDR3 contains 18 residues. Germline trimming cut 4 bases from V and 4 bases from J; bases unmatched to any gene: 12. From germline, CDR1 is LGHDT and CDR2 YNNKEL (reference sequence).

The table lists this clonotype with a count of one. This sequence joins TRBV10-3 and TRBJ2-5; 9 nucleotides align to TRBD2. V lost 6 bases and J lost 4; bases outside the gene matches: 3. The CDR3 consists of 13 residues. CDR1 is ENHRY and CDR2 is SYGVKD in the germline V gene. The CDR3 sequence is CAIRIAGVETQYF. In DNA, the CDR3 is TGTGCCATCAGGATAGCGGGGGTAGAGACCCAGTACTTC.

This clonotype was seen many times. This chain links TRBV27 with TRBJ2-7; tentatively, D is TRBD1 (6 bases). CDR3 length: 13 residues. V lost 7 bases and J 3 bases, leaving 13 bases between the germline ends. Germline V gives CDR1 MNHEY, CDR2 SMNVEV (reference sequence). CDR3 nucleotide sequence: TGTGCCAGCAAAAAGTCGGACAGCTACGAGCAGTACTTC. This gives the protein CASKKSDSYEQYF.

The sample holds many counts of this clonotype. This chain uses TRBV27 with TRBJ2-3, with D tentatively TRBD2 (6 bases). CDR3 length: 16 amino acids. The germline V gene has CDR1 MNHEY and CDR2 SMNVEV (reference sequence). V was trimmed by 2 bases and J by 2 bases, leaving 14 bases between them. The CDR3 protein is CASSLERLANTDTQYF. The CDR3 region has the DNA TGTGCCAGCAGTTTAGAGAGGCTAGCGAACACAGATACGCAGTATTTT.